This is a list of T cell receptor beta chains from one sample in a study of CD8 T cells in ankylosing spondylitis. TCRdb ran MiXCR on the 5' RACE reads and lists one entry per CDR3 protein. The data hold hundreds of thousands of distinct CDR3 sequences, with over 9.5% observed a single time. The sample consisted of blood, either unsorted or a sorted T cell fraction (not recorded which). The receptor set was obtained from a male donor with ankylosing spondylitis. Both conserved end residues are part of each CDR3. The D gene is left open where the match is weak. For some rows the clone size is stated as once, few or many, or as a class when expanded; others skip it.

>TRBV10-3|NA|TRBJ2-1|TRBD2
TGTGCCATCAGTGAGTTATTAGCGGGGACTGAGCAGTTCTTC
CAISELLAGTEQFF
>TRBV3-1|few|TRBJ2-5|NA
TGTGCCAGCAGCCAAGATTATTTCGGGGGCTCCGTAGGGGAGACCCAGTACTTC
CASSQDYFGGSVGETQYF
>TRBV7-2|NA|TRBJ2-5|NA
TGTGCCAGCAGCTTAGAAGTGGGGCAAGAGACCCAGTACTTC
CASSLEVGQETQYF
>TRBV29-1|NA|TRBJ2-5|NA
TGCAGCGTTGAGCGGTCCCCCGGTGAGACCCAGTACTTC
CSVERSPGETQYF
>TRBV20-1|few|TRBJ1-2|NA
TGCAGTGCTCCAGGACCCCTTTTGGGCTATGGCTACACCTTC
CSAPGPLLGYGYTF
>TRBV9|NA|TRBJ2-5|NA
TGTGCCAGCAGCCAAGGAGGCAGCAGAAGAGAGACCCAGTACTTC
CASSQGGSRRETQYF
>TRBV11-2|NA|TRBJ2-1|NA
TGTGCCAGCAGCTTAGTGGAGGCCTACAATGAGCAGTTCTTC
CASSLVEAYNEQFF
>TRBV28|NA|TRBJ2-3|TRBD2
TGTGCCAGCAGCTCTAGCGGGAGGGGGGGCACAGATACGCAGTATTTT
CASSSSGRGGTDTQYF
>TRBV20-1|NA|TRBJ2-2|NA
TGCAGTGCTAGGGCCGTATGGGAGCGGGCCGGGGAGCTGTTTTTT
CSARAVWERAGELFF
>TRBV7-2|few|TRBJ1-1|NA
TGTGCCAGCAGCCCGCAGGGAAGGGGTTCGCGGGCTTTCTTT
CASSPQGRGSRAFF
>TRBV6-1|many|TRBJ1-1|TRBD1
TGTGCCAGCAGTCGCAGGACAGGGAACATGAACACTGAAGCTTTCTTT
CASSRRTGNMNTEAFF
>TRBV20-1|NA|TRBJ2-2|TRBD2
TGCAGTGCTACTAGCGGGAGGGCGCCCGGGGAGCTGTTTTTT
CSATSGRAPGELFF
>TRBV29-1|many|TRBJ2-7|NA
TGCAGCGGGGGCAGGGGTTTACACGAGCAGTACTTC
CSGGRGLHEQYF
>TRBV7-9|few|TRBJ1-1|TRBD1
TGTGCCAGCAGCTTAGGGACAGGGGGACCCACTGAAGCTTTCTTT
CASSLGTGGPTEAFF
>TRBV6-1|NA|TRBJ2-2|TRBD1
TGTGCCAGCAGGAGATCCTGGGGACAGGGAGACACCGGGGAGCTGTTTTTT
CASRRSWGQGDTGELFF
>TRBV20-1|many|TRBJ1-1|NA
TGCAGTGCCAGCCCATCTGACGGCGTCAGGAACACTGAAGCTTTCTTT
CSASPSDGVRNTEAFF
>TRBV18|NA|TRBJ2-1|TRBD2
TGTGCCAGCTCGCCGACTAGCGGGGGGAGTGAGCAGTTCTTC
CASSPTSGGSEQFF
>TRBV10-3|many|TRBJ1-2|NA
TGTGCCATCAGTGATAATGTGGCGGCTAACTATGGCTACACCTTC
CAISDNVAANYGYTF
>TRBV18|few|TRBJ2-5|TRBD2
TGTGCCAGCTCACCATCCACTAGCGAAGAGACCCAGTACTTC
CASSPSTSEETQYF
>TRBV7-6|few|TRBJ2-2|TRBD1
TGTGCCAGCAGCCGTCCTCGGACAGGAACCACCGGGGAGCTGTTTTTT
CASSRPRTGTTGELFF
>TRBV20-1|many|TRBJ1-2|NA
TGCAGTGTACTTATTCGGTCCGGCTATGGCTACACCTTC
CSVLIRSGYGYTF
>TRBV5-1|few|TRBJ2-5|NA
TGCGCCAGCAGCTCAGACGGCAACCAAGAGACCCAGTACTTC
CASSSDGNQETQYF
>TRBV12-3/TRBV12-4|many|TRBJ1-4|TRBD1
TGTGCCAGCGGACGGGGACAGGGGCATGAAAAACTGTTTTTT
CASGRGQGHEKLFF
>TRBV7-2|NA|TRBJ1-6|NA
TGTGCCAGCAGCCAAACCAGGCGTTTGGGGCAGGGTTCACCCCTCCACTTT
CASSQTRRLGQGSPLHF
>TRBV29-1|many|TRBJ2-5|NA
TGCAGCGCAGAAATCGACACCAAAGAGACCCAGTACTTC
CSAEIDTKETQYF
>TRBV6-1|few|TRBJ2-7|NA
TGTGCCAGCAGCCCCGGGGCCCACTCCTACGAGCAGTACTTC
CASSPGAHSYEQYF
>TRBV4-1|NA|TRBJ2-1|NA
TGCGCCAGCAGCCACGGACCACGGAATGAGCAGTTCTTC
CASSHGPRNEQFF
>TRBV7-9|NA|TRBJ2-3|NA
TGTGCCAGCGGGTCCTGGAGAGGGACTGGGACGCAGTATTTT
CASGSWRGTGTQYF
>TRBV20-1|many|TRBJ2-5|NA
TGCAGTGCTTACTATCGTGGAGGGGAGACCCAGTACTTC
CSAYYRGGETQYF
>TRBV20-1|few|TRBJ1-1|NA
TGCAGTGCCCTCGTACCCATGAACACTGAAGCTTTCTTT
CSALVPMNTEAFF
>TRBV29-1|many|TRBJ2-7|NA
TGCAGCGTTCAGGGCTCCTACGAGCAGTACTTC
CSVQGSYEQYF
>TRBV10-3|NA|TRBJ2-6|NA
TGTGCCATCAGTGAGCACAGAGACTCTGGGGCCAACGTCCTGACTTTC
CAISEHRDSGANVLTF
>TRBV11-2|NA|TRBJ1-1|NA
TGTGCCAGCAGCCTAACGGTAACGACTGAAGCTTTCTTT
CASSLTVTTEAFF
>TRBV20-1|NA|TRBJ2-1|NA
TGCAGTGAGATAGCGGCGGACAATGAGCAGTTCTTC
CSEIAADNEQFF
>TRBV7-2|NA|TRBJ2-7|TRBD2
TGTGCCAGCAGCTTAGTGGGGGGGGGTAGGGCCTACGAGCAGTACTTC
CASSLVGGGRAYEQYF
>TRBV7-2|many|TRBJ1-1|NA
TGTGCCAGCAGCCTCCGGGTCCCATTGGAGGCTTTCTTT
CASSLRVPLEAFF
>TRBV4-1|NA|TRBJ1-2|TRBD1
TGCGCCAGCAGCCTCACCGGGACAGAGAACTATGGCTACACCTTC
CASSLTGTENYGYTF
>TRBV27|few|TRBJ2-6|NA
TGTGCCAGCAGGCGACTAGGCTCTGGGGCCAACGTCCTGACTTTC
CASRRLGSGANVLTF
>TRBV3-1|NA|TRBJ2-1|TRBD2
TGTGCCAGCAGCCGTACTAGCGGTGGGGATGAGCAGTTCTTC
CASSRTSGGDEQFF
>TRBV24-1|many|TRBJ2-7|NA
TGTGCCACCGGAACAGAGTACGAGGAGCAGTACTTC
CATGTEYEEQYF
>TRBV3-1|NA|TRBJ2-7|NA
TGTGCCAGCAGCCAAGATTGGAACGAGCAGTACTTC
CASSQDWNEQYF
>TRBV2|NA|TRBJ2-1|NA
TGTGCCAGCAGTACTGGGGGCCGTAGTGGGAGTGAGCAGTTCTTC
CASSTGGRSGSEQFF
>TRBV4-1|many|TRBJ1-2|TRBD1
TGCGCCAGCAGCCGCAGGACAGGGGGAGACTTAAGCTATGGCTACACCTTC
CASSRRTGGDLSYGYTF
>TRBV20-1|many|TRBJ1-4|NA
TGCAGCGCAAGAGGGGCCACTAATGAAAAACTGTTTTTT
CSARGATNEKLFF
>TRBV20-1|few|TRBJ1-5|NA
TGCAGTGCTAGGATACCGGGGGCCGGCAATCAGCCCCAGCATTTT
CSARIPGAGNQPQHF
>TRBV4-2|few|TRBJ2-5|NA
TGTGCCAGCAGCCCCCGGACACAACAAGAGACCCAGTACTTC
CASSPRTQQETQYF
>TRBV4-3|NA|TRBJ2-3|NA
TGCGCCAGCAGCCAAGATACGGCTACAGATACGCAGTATTTT
CASSQDTATDTQYF
>TRBV10-3|few|TRBJ1-5|NA
TGTGCCACCGGGAGGGAGAGGGATAGCAATCAGCCCCAGCATTTT
CATGRERDSNQPQHF
>TRBV6-6|few|TRBJ1-5|NA
TGTGCCGGGGGGGCCCAGCCCCAGCATTTT
CAGGAQPQHF
>TRBV6-1|few|TRBJ1-4|NA
TGTGCCAGCACCCACTCCCAGGTCACCTATGGACTGTTTTTT
CASTHSQVTYGLFF
>TRBV7-9|NA|TRBJ2-7|NA
TGTGCCAGCAGCTTATTTGGAGACGGCTCATCTGAGCAGTACTTC
CASSLFGDGSSEQYF